Following are 20 T cell receptor beta chains from one sample sequenced in a study of response to subunit inactivated influenza vaccine. TCRdb reanalysed the RT-PCR reads using MiXCR and keeps one entry per CDR3 protein. The table has some 570,000 distinct CDR3 sequences, approximately 10% seen once; the top ten hold about 10%. The same sample was also studied in work on T cells expressing NK-cell markers. As reported in that work: 5'RACE template switching built TCR beta cDNA with unique molecular identifiers.

Sequencing used PBMCs from blood, obtained on the day of vaccination. The receptors derive from a man in his fifties or sixties who received an inactivated influenza vaccine.

At least ten counts were recorded for this clonotype. The chain couples TRBV11-2 to TRBJ2-2; 15 nucleotides agree with TRBD2. Per germline, CDR1 SGHAT and CDR2 FQNNGV. V trimming: 4 bases; J trimming: 1 base; junction bases outside the gene matches: 4. This CDR3 is 18 amino acids long. The CDR3: CASSSGLAGGQNTGELFF. The CDR3 region has the DNA TGTGCCAGCAGCTCAGGACTAGCGGGGGGGCAGAACACCGGGGAGCTGTTTTTT.

The V call is TRBV2, the J call TRBJ2-5; no clear D gene. Deletions cut 10 bases from V and 2 bases from J, with 14 bases between. The germline CDR1 and CDR2 sequences are SNHLY and FYNNEI. The CDR3 loop spans 13 amino acids. CDR3 protein: CATSRTIQETQYF. The CDR3 DNA reads as TGTGCCACCTCGAGGACGATACAAGAGACCCAGTACTTC.

This clonotype came up a few times. The chain recombines TRBV18 with TRBJ2-5, with 15 bases identical to TRBD2. V shed 3 bases, J shed 6 bases, and the junction held 11 bases outside the gene matches. There are 18 residues in the CDR3. Germline CDR1 and CDR2: KGHSH and LQKENI. The CDR3 nucleotides are TGTGCCAGCTCACCCTCTACTGGACTAGCGGGAGGGTGGCAGACCCAGTACTTC. This translates into CASSPSTGLAGGWQTQYF.

CDR3: CAISGAGGPETQYF. In nucleotides, the CDR3 is TGTGCCATCAGTGGCGCGGGAGGGCCAGAGACCCAGTACTTC. V and J are TRBV10-3 and TRBJ2-5; TRBD2 matches at 9 bases. V shed 4 bases and J 4 bases; nucleotides not matched to a gene: 4. The CDR3 extends over 14 amino acids. Germline V gene sequence: CDR1 ENHRY, CDR2 SYGVKD.

The J gene is TRBJ1-5, the V gene TRBV30; D call uncertain. V was shortened by 2 bases and J by 11 bases, with 13 bases between the two germline ends. This CDR3 contains 12 residues. Germline V CDR1 and CDR2: GTSNPN, SVGIG (reference sequence). The CDR3 protein is CAWSRVGSAQHF. Written as DNA, the CDR3 is TGTGCCTGGAGTAGGGTCGGCTCCGCCCAGCATTTT.

Here the CDR3 DNA reads TGTGCCAGCAGCTTAACCGGACTAGCCTCCTACAATGAGCAGTTCTTC. This sequence encodes CASSLTGLASYNEQFF. The rearrangement joins TRBV7-3 to TRBJ2-1, with 8 bases matching TRBD2. Trimming removed 0 bases from V and 0 bases from J; junction bases left unmatched: 1. CDR1 SGHTA and CDR2 FQGTGA come from the germline V gene. This CDR3 is built from 16 residues.

J is TRBJ1-1 and V is TRBV5-1, with 8 bases fitting TRBD1. Germline V gene lookup returns CDR1 SGHRS and CDR2 YFSETQ. The ends lost 0 bases at V and 1 base at J; junction bases unmatched: 2. The CDR3 spans 15 residues. CDR3 nucleotides: TGCGCCAGCAGCTTGGCGGGACAGGCGAACACTGAAGCTTTCTTT. It specifies CASSLAGQANTEAFF.

The chain links TRBV5-5 to TRBJ2-3, with 8 nucleotides matching TRBD1. The V and J ends lost 4 bases and 7 bases, in that order; junction bases with no gene match: 8. Looked up from germline, CDR1 is SGHKS and CDR2 is YYEKEE (reference sequence). This CDR3 spans 14 amino acids. DNA of the CDR3: TGTGCCAGCAGCGATGACCGGGACAGGTATACGCAGTATTTT. Residues: CASSDDRDRYTQYF.

This clonotype was seen at least ten times. CDR3 in DNA: TGCAGCGTTGAAGAAAGGGGACTAGCCATCTACAATGAGCAGTTCTTC. Translation gives CSVEERGLAIYNEQFF. V usage is TRBV29-1 and J usage is TRBJ2-1; 9 bases fit TRBD2. Germline V gene lookup returns CDR1 SQVTM and CDR2 ANQGSEA. This CDR3 has 16 residues. V gave up 0 bases and J gave up 3 bases; unmatched junction bases: 6.

This clonotype was found a few times. The chain joins TRBV7-3 to TRBJ2-1, with D possibly called TRBD1 or TRBD2 (5 bases each). The germline V gene has CDR1 SGHTA and CDR2 FQGTGA. V gave up 4 bases and J gave up 8 bases, with 18 bases separating them. This CDR3 comprises 15 residues. In DNA, the CDR3 is TGTGCCAGCAGCTCTGGGGCGGGCCTAATGCATGAGCAGTTCTTC. Protein product: CASSSGAGLMHEQFF. Complete variable domain (other parts from reference TRBV7-3 and TRBJ2-1): GAGVSQTPSNKVTEKGKYVELRCDPISGHTALYWYRQSLGQGPEFLIYFQGTGAADDSGLPNDRFFAVRPEGSVSTLKIQRTERGDSAVYLCASSSGAGLMHEQFFGPGTRLTVL.

This clonotype came up many times. This chain joins TRBV12-3 or TRBV12-4 and TRBJ1-1, with D possibly matching TRBD1 (6 bases). V shed 5 bases and J shed 3 bases, with 13 bases lying between them. The CDR3 loop spans 14 amino acids. In DNA, the CDR3 is TGTGCCAGCAGTCCGAATACAGGGTACACTGAAGCTTTCTTT. Its protein product is CASSPNTGYTEAFF.

This clonotype occurred a few times. The V gene is TRBV19, the J gene TRBJ2-6, with a tentative D call TRBD1 (5 bases). V lost 2 bases and J 2 bases, leaving 25 bases between the germline ends. The germline gives CDR1 LNHDA, CDR2 SQIVND (reference sequence). The CDR3 totals 21 residues. CDR3 DNA sequence: TGTGCCAGTAGTATAATGTGGGGCGGCCCAAGCGCTCTGGCTGGGGCCAACGTCCTGACTTTC. It codes for CASSIMWGGPSALAGANVLTF.

This clonotype appeared a few times. The chain joins TRBV7-9 to TRBJ1-4, with D uncertain. V was shortened by 5 bases and J by 7 bases, with 17 bases between the two germline ends. CDR3 size: 15 residues. In germline, CDR1 is SEHNR, CDR2 FQNEAQ (reference sequence). CDR3 sequence reads: CASSRNSGLSEKLFF. The CDR3 DNA reads TGTGCCAGCAGCCGAAACTCCGGTTTGAGTGAAAAACTGTTTTTT.

This clonotype was detected a few times. The chain joins TRBV14 to TRBJ2-1; 13 nucleotides line up with TRBD2. Germline V gives CDR1 SGHDN, CDR2 FVKESK. The V segment lost 4 bases and the J segment 15 bases; nucleotides outside the gene matches: 3. This CDR3 comprises 12 residues. CDR3 bases: TGTGCCAGCAGCCTACTAGCGGGAGGGCTGTTCTTC. Translated, it gives CASSLLAGGLFF.

This clonotype was observed many times. CDR3 sequence (DNA): TGCGCCAGCAGCCGTGAACAGGGGTCGATCTCCGAGCAGTACTTC. This translates into CASSREQGSISEQYF. The chain recombines TRBV5-1 with TRBJ2-7; 7 positions match TRBD1. J was trimmed by 6 bases and V by 4 bases; bases with no gene match: 13. This CDR3 is 15 amino acids long. Germline loops: CDR1 SGHRS, CDR2 YFSETQ.

CDR3 coding DNA: TGTGCCAGCAGCAAAGGTGATGGGACTTACGAGCAGTACTTC. Protein sequence: CASSKGDGTYEQYF. The V gene is TRBV4-2, the J gene TRBJ2-7, with TRBD2 as a possible D gene (6 bases). CDR3 length: 14 amino acids. CDR1 LGHNA and CDR2 YNFKEQ come from the germline V gene. The ends were cut back, 5 bases at V and 4 bases at J, with 15 bases in the middle.

This clonotype was seen only a few times. This chain joins TRBV28 and TRBJ2-5; TRBD2 matches at 14 bases. The germline CDR1 and CDR2 sequences are MDHEN and SYDVKM. The CDR3 has 22 amino acids. The V and J ends lost 4 bases and 1 base, in that order; junction bases with no gene match: 20. Here the CDR3 reads CASSSFQTSGRAAYDPQETQYF. The CDR3 DNA sequence: TGTGCCAGCAGTTCCTTTCAGACTAGCGGGAGGGCCGCTTACGACCCCCAAGAGACCCAGTACTTC.

The chain has TRBV6-1 and TRBJ2-3; tentatively, D is TRBD2 (7 bases). V lost 6 bases and J lost 6, with 19 bases in between. Germline V CDR1 and CDR2: MNHNS, SASEGT. CDR3 size: 15 residues. In DNA, the CDR3 is TGTGCCAGCAGCGACGTTCGCGGGGGCCGGGATACGCAGTATTTT. Translated: CASSDVRGGRDTQYF.

This clonotype was detected only a few times. The chain carries TRBV11-2 and TRBJ1-4; no clear D gene. The CDR3 extends over 13 amino acids. Germline assignment: CDR1 SGHAT and CDR2 FQNNGV. Trimming cost V 2 bases and J 10 bases, with 11 bases left between them. As DNA, the CDR3 is TGTGCCAGCAGCTTAATGGAGGTCGGAAAACTGTTTTTT. Protein product: CASSLMEVGKLFF.

The genes are TRBV4-1 and TRBJ2-7; a weak D match, TRBD2 (6 bases). Trimming shortened V by 1 base and J by 5 bases, and 9 bases separated the two germline ends. This CDR3 contains 13 residues. Germline V gives CDR1 MGHRA, CDR2 YSYEKL. CDR3 region: CASSQATGDEQYF. The CDR3 coding sequence is TGCGCCAGCAGCCAAGCTACGGGAGACGAGCAGTACTTC.